This T cell receptor beta chain was documented in a study of control samples from healthy donors and cancer patients. V was shortened by 0 bases and J by 2 bases, with 8 bases between the two germline ends. Germline values: CDR1 SEHNR, CDR2 FQNEAQ (reference sequence). The CDR3 runs to 14 residues. Clones were sequenced by immunoSEQ multiplex PCR, and TCRdb holds only the in-frame ones, with some missing. The sample has around 150,000 clones, around 86% seen once; the top ten hold 4.9%. This clonotype was sampled from a man younger than 40 in good health. The sequenced sample was blood. The V and J genes are TRBV7-9 and TRBJ2-7, with TRBD2 as a possible D gene (6 bases). The CDR3 protein is CASSLAEGPYEQYF. The DNA of the CDR3 is TGTGCCAGCAGCTTAGCGGAGGGTCCCTACGAGCAGTACTTC.